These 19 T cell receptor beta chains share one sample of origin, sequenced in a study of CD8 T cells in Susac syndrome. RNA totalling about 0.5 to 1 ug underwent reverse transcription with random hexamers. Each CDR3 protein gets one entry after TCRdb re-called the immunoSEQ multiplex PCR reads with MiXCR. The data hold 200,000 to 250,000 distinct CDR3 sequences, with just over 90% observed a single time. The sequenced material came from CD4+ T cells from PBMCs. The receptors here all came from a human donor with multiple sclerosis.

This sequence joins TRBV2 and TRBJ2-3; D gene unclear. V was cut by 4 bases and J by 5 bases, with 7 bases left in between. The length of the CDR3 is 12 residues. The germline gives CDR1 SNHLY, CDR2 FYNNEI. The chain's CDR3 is CASSALIDTQYF. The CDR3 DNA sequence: TGTGCCAGCAGTGCATTGATAGATACGCAGTATTTT.

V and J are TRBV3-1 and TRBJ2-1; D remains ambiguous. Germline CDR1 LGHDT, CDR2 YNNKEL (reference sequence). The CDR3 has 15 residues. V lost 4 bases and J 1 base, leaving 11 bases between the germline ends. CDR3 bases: TGTGCCAGCAGCCTACAGACTGGATCCTACAATGAGCAGTTCTTC. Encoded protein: CASSLQTGSYNEQFF.

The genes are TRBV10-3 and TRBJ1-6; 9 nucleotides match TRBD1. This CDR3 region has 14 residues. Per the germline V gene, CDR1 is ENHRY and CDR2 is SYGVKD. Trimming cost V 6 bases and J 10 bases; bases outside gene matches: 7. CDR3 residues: CAIRATGGDSPLHF. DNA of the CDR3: TGTGCCATCAGGGCGACAGGGGGGGACTCACCCCTCCACTTT.

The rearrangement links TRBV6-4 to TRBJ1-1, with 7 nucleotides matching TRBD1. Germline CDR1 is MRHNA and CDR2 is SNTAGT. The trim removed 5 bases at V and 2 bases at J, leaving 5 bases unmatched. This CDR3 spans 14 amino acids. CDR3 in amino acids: CASSPTGRNTEAFF. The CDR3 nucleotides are TGTGCCAGCAGTCCGACAGGGCGAAACACTGAAGCTTTCTTT.

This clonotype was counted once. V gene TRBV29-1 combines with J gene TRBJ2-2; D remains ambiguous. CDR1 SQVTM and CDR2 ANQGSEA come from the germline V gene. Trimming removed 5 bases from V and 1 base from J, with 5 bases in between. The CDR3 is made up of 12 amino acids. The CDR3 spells CSVLGNTGELFF. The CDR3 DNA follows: TGCAGCGTTTTGGGGAACACCGGGGAGCTGTTTTTT.

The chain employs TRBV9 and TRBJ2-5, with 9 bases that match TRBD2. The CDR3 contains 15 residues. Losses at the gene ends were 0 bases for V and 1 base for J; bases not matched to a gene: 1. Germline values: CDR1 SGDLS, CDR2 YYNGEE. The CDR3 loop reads CASSVALAGQETQYF. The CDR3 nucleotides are TGTGCCAGCAGCGTAGCACTAGCGGGCCAAGAGACCCAGTACTTC.

The CDR3 DNA sequence: TGTGCCAGCAGCTTGGGGACAGCCACAGATACGCAGTATTTT. Translated: CASSLGTATDTQYF. This rearrangement joins TRBV7-9 to TRBJ2-3; the match to TRBD1 covers 7 bases. CDR1 SEHNR and CDR2 FQNEAQ come from the germline V gene (reference sequence). V dropped 3 bases and J dropped 2; count of bases not matched to a gene: 2. The length of the CDR3 is 14 residues.

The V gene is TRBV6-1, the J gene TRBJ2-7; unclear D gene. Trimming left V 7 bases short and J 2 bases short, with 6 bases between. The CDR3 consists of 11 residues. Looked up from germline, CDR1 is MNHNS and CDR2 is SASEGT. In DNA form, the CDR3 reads TGTGCCAGCACAGAAGCCTACGAGCAGTACTTC. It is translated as CASTEAYEQYF.

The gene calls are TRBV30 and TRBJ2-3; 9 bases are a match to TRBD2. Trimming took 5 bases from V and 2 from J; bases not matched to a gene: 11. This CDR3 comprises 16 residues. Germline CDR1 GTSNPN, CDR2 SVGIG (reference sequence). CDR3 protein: CAWGGISGGDTDTQYF. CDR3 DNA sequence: TGTGCCTGGGGGGGAATTAGCGGGGGTGACACAGATACGCAGTATTTT. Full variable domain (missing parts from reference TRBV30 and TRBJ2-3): SQTIHQWPATLVQPVGSPLSLECTVEGTSNPNLYWYRQAAGRGLQLLFYSVGIGQISSEVPQNLSASRPQDRQFILSSKKLLLSDSGFYLCAWGGISGGDTDTQYFGPGTRLTVL.

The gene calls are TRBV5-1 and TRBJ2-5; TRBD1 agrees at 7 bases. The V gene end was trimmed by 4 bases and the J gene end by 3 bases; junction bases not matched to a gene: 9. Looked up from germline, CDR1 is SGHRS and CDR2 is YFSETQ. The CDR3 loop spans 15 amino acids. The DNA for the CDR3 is TGCGCCAGCAGCCAGAGACAGGGCTACGAAGAGACCCAGTACTTC. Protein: CASSQRQGYEETQYF. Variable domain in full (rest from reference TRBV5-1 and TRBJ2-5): KAGVTQTPRYLIKTRGQQVTLSCSPISGHRSVSWYQQTPGQGLQFLFEYFSETQRNKGNFPGRFSGRQFSNSRSEMNVSTLELGDSALYLCASSQRQGYEETQYFGPGTRLLVL.

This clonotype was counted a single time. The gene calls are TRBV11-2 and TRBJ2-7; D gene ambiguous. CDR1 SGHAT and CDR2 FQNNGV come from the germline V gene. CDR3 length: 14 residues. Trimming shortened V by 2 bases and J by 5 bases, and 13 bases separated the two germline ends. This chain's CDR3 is CASSLSGPVDEQYF. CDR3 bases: TGTGCCAGCAGCTTATCTGGCCCGGTGGACGAGCAGTACTTC.

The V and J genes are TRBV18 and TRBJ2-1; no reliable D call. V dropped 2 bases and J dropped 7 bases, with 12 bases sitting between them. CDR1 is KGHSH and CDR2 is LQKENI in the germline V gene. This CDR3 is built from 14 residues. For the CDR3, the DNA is TGTGCCAGCTCACCAATCCCGTTTGGGAATGAGCAGTTCTTC. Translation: CASSPIPFGNEQFF.

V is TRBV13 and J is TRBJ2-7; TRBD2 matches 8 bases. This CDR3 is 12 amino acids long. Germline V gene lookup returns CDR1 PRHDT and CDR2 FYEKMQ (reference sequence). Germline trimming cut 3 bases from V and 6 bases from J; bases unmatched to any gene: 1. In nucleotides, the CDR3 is TGTGCCAGCAGCTTTCGGGGGGGCGAGCAGTACTTC. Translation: CASSFRGGEQYF.

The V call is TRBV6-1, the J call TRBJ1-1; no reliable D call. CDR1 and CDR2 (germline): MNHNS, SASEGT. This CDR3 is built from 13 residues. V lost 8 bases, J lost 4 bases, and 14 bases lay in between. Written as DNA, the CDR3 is TGTGCCAGCCTCCCGATGGGAGGCACTGAAGCTTTCTTT. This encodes CASLPMGGTEAFF.

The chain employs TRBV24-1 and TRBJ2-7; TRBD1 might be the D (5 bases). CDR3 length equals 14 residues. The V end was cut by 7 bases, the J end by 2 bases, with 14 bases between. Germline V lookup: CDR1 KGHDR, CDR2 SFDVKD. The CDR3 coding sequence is TGTGCCACCAGGTACCACAAGGGGCCCTACGAGCAGTACGTC. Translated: CATRYHKGPYEQYV.

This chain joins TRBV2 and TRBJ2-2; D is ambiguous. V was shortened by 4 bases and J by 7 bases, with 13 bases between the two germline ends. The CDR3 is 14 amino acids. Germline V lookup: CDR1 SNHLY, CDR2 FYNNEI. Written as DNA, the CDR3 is TGTGCCAGCAGTGTTCAGCTATCGGGCGGGGAGCTGTTTTTT. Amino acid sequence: CASSVQLSGGELFF.

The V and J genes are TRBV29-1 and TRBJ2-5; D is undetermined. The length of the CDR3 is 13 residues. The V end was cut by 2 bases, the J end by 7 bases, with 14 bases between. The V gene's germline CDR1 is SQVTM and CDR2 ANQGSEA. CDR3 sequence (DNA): TGCAGCGTTGAACGACCAGTGAGCGCGACCCAGTACTTC. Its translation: CSVERPVSATQYF. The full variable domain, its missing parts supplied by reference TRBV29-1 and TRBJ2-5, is SAVISQKPSRDICQRGTSLTIQCQVDSQVTMMFWYRQQPGQSLTLIATANQGSEATYESGFVIDKFPISRPNLTFSTLTVSNMSPEDSSIYLCSVERPVSATQYFGPGTRLLVL.

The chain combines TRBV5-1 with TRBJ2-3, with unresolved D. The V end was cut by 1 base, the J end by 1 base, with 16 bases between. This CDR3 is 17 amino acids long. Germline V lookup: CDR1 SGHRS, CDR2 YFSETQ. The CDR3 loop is CASSLWFGQARTDTQYF. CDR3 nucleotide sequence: TGCGCCAGCAGCTTGTGGTTTGGGCAGGCCCGCACAGATACGCAGTATTTT.

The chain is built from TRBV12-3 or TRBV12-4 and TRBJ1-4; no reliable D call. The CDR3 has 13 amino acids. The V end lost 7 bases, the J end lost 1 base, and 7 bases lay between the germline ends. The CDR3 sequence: CASMVETNEKLFF. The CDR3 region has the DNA TGTGCCAGCATGGTTGAAACTAATGAAAAACTGTTTTTT.